The 9 T cell receptor beta chains below were found in one sample sequenced in a study of response to subunit inactivated influenza vaccine. MiXCR was run by TCRdb on the RT-PCR reads, yielding one entry per CDR3 protein. The profile covers 550,000 to 650,000 distinct CDR3 sequences, with 12% appearing a single time and around 9.6% taken by the ten largest. The sequenced sample was PBMCs from blood, obtained on the day of vaccination. Receptor source: a man in his forties or fifties who received an inactivated influenza vaccine.

This clonotype was recorded at least ten times. V usage is TRBV12-3 or TRBV12-4 and J usage is TRBJ2-2, with D tentatively TRBD1 or TRBD2 (5 bases each). With 6 bases removed from V and 5 bases from J, the gap between germline ends came to 16 bases. The CDR3 is 15 residues long. The CDR3 loop reads CASRTGPLRTGELFF. The CDR3 DNA reads TGTGCCAGCAGAACGGGACCCCTGCGGACCGGGGAGCTGTTTTTT.

Only a few counts were recorded for this clonotype. V is TRBV18 and J is TRBJ2-1, with 9 bases aligning to TRBD2. The CDR3 is 14 residues long. The ends lost 3 bases at V and 5 bases at J; junction bases unmatched: 2. CDR1 is KGHSH, CDR2 LQKENI, per germline. Here the CDR3 DNA reads TGTGCCAGCTCACCGACTAGCGGTCACAATGAGCAGTTCTTC. The encoded protein is CASSPTSGHNEQFF. The whole variable domain, filled in from reference TRBV18 and TRBJ2-1, reads NAGVMQNPRHLVRRRGQEARLRCSPMKGHSHVYWYRQLPEEGLKFMVYLQKENIIDESGMPKERFSAEFPKEGPSILRIQQVVRGDSAAYFCASSPTSGHNEQFFGPGTRLTVL.

At least ten counts were recorded for this clonotype. The chain links TRBV7-8 to TRBJ2-3; 8 positions agree with TRBD2. The V gene's germline CDR1 is SGHVS and CDR2 FQNEAQ. The CDR3 loop spans 13 amino acids. Trimming cost V 7 bases and J 7 bases; bases outside gene matches: 7. The CDR3 DNA follows: TGTGCCAGCACCTTGGCGGGGGGAAATACGCAGTATTTT. Protein sequence: CASTLAGGNTQYF.

This clonotype has just a few counts. The chain employs TRBV7-8 and TRBJ2-1; 8 nucleotides match TRBD2. Per the germline V gene, CDR1 is SGHVS and CDR2 is FQNEAQ. J lost 4 bases, V lost 2 bases, and 13 bases had no gene match. The CDR3 sequence is 18 residues long. CDR3 loop: CASSLIGYGGVRYNEQFF. CDR3 DNA: TGTGCCAGCAGCTTAATAGGATACGGGGGGGTGAGATACAATGAGCAGTTCTTC.

This sequence joins TRBV7-9 and TRBJ2-1; 11 bases match TRBD2. The CDR3 consists of 16 residues. Germline lookup yields CDR1 SEHNR and CDR2 FQNEAQ (reference sequence). V shed 4 bases, J shed 8 bases, and the junction held 10 bases outside the gene matches. CDR3 sequence (DNA): TGTGCCAGCAGCTCCACCACTAGCGGGAGTTTCTATGAGCAGTTCTTC. As protein: CASSSTTSGSFYEQFF.

The chain links TRBV5-1 to TRBJ2-1; TRBD2 matches at 11 bases. There are 16 residues in the CDR3. J lost 4 bases, V lost 6 bases, and 9 bases had no gene match. From germline, CDR1 is SGHRS and CDR2 YFSETQ. The CDR3 here is CASKISGRAVYNEQFF. The CDR3 DNA is TGCGCCAGCAAAATTAGCGGGAGGGCCGTATACAATGAGCAGTTCTTC.

The table lists this clonotype with a few counts. The chain joins TRBV4-2 to TRBJ2-4; TRBD1 aligns across 9 bases. Germline CDR1 and CDR2: LGHNA and YNFKEQ. With 1 base clipped from V and 1 base from J, the junction kept 11 bases outside the gene matches. This CDR3 is 19 amino acids long. In DNA, the CDR3 is TGTGCCAGCAGCCAAGCCCACGGACAGGGGATGGGTGCCAAAAACATTCAGTACTTC. Its translation: CASSQAHGQGMGAKNIQYF.

This clonotype was recorded a few times. The rearrangement links TRBV20-1 to TRBJ2-1; D is unclear. The CDR3 length is 14 residues. Germline V gives CDR1 DFQATT, CDR2 SNEGSKA (reference sequence). The V end lost 0 bases, the J end lost 2 bases, and 8 bases lay between the germline ends. As DNA, the CDR3 is TGCAGTGCTAGAGATCCGAACGCCTACAATGAGCAGTTCTTC. This codes for CSARDPNAYNEQFF.

The chain joins TRBV20-1 to TRBJ1-5; TRBD1 matches at 9 bases. The CDR3 is made up of 13 amino acids. V dropped 3 bases and J dropped 7; count of bases not matched to a gene: 4. Germline CDR1 DFQATT, CDR2 SNEGSKA (reference sequence). CDR3 protein: CSARRQGGQPQHF. CDR3 nucleotides: TGCAGTGCTAGGAGACAGGGGGGACAGCCCCAGCATTTT.